The 30 T cell receptor beta chains reported below all come from one sample, sequenced in a study of vaccination and CD4 T cells after COVID-19. An Oncomine TCR Beta short-read assay was used to sequence the DNA from cultured CD4+ T cells. TCRdb itself ran the PCR reads through MiXCR, one entry per CDR3 protein. Of tens of thousands of distinct CDR3 sequences in the sample, approximately 42% are singletons; the top ten hold 9% to 10%. Time point meaning: late sampling 161 to 241 days after vaccination in three convalescent patients. Described treatment: roughly 10-day PBMC culture with coronavirus spike peptide pools or control peptides (ViraFEST assay). What these receptors recognize is not known. The sample here was CD4+ T cells from blood, cultured in vitro, taken about 7 months after SARS-CoV-2 vaccination. The receptors derive from a human donor who had recovered from COVID-19.

The chain recombines TRBV24-1 with TRBJ2-5, with D tentatively TRBD2 (6 bases). Trimming pared 2 bases from V and 2 bases from J, leaving 14 bases between. Germline V gene data show CDR1 as KGHDR and CDR2 as SFDVKD. This CDR3 is built from 16 residues. The CDR3 nucleotides read TGTGCCACCAGTGATTCCCCGGGGGTGGTTCAAGAGACCCAGTACTTC. Translating gives CATSDSPGVVQETQYF.

This clonotype was seen a handful of times. The CDR3, as DNA: TGTGCCATCAGTGACTTTGCAGATGAGACCCAGTACTTC. The encoded protein is CAISDFADETQYF. The V and J genes are TRBV10-3 and TRBJ2-5; D ambiguous. The V and J ends lost 3 bases and 5 bases respectively, with 10 bases between them. The CDR3 contains 13 residues. Germline V CDR1 and CDR2: ENHRY, SYGVKD.

This chain links TRBV4-2 with TRBJ2-7, with D possibly being TRBD2 (5 bases). V lost 0 bases and J lost 0, with 9 bases in between. This CDR3 comprises 15 residues. Germline CDR1 is LGHNA and CDR2 is YNFKEQ. CDR3 amino acids: CASSQERASSYEQYF. CDR3 sequence (DNA): TGTGCCAGCAGCCAAGAGCGGGCGAGCTCCTACGAGCAGTACTTC.

The chain joins TRBV20-1 to TRBJ2-7; D may be TRBD2 (6 bases). The V gene's germline CDR1 is DFQATT and CDR2 SNEGSKA (reference sequence). The CDR3 is made up of 12 amino acids. Trimming shortened V by 4 bases and J by 6 bases, and 13 bases separated the two germline ends. The chain's CDR3 is CSAKRGITEQYF. The DNA for the CDR3 is TGCAGTGCTAAACGCGGGATTACCGAGCAGTACTTC.

This clonotype was detected only a few times. The gene calls are TRBV20-1 and TRBJ2-1; TRBD1 agrees at 9 bases. The V gene end was trimmed by 4 bases and the J gene end by 6 bases; junction bases not matched to a gene: 7. Germline loops: CDR1 DFQATT, CDR2 SNEGSKA (reference sequence). This CDR3 spans 14 amino acids. Here the CDR3 DNA reads TGCAGTGCTATCACCGGGACAGGGATCAATGAGCAGTTCTTC. Its translation: CSAITGTGINEQFF.

This clonotype appeared a few times. The V and J genes are TRBV6-2 or TRBV6-3 and TRBJ2-3; D remains ambiguous. V lost 10 bases to trimming and J lost 0 bases, with 5 bases between them. Germline assignment: CDR1 MNHEY and CDR2 SVGEGT. The CDR3 loop spans 11 amino acids. For the CDR3, the DNA is TGTGCCACCCTTAGCACAGATACGCAGTATTTT. This translates into CATLSTDTQYF.

On this clonotype: Compared with germline, one end of the junction differs, possibly owing to a read error. The CDR3 DNA is TGTGCTAGCAGCTTGTGGACTAGCGGGAGTGAGACCCAGTACTTC. As protein: CASSLWTSGSETQYF. The V and J genes are TRBV7-6 and TRBJ2-5; 13 bases map to TRBD2. The germline gives CDR1 SGHVS, CDR2 FNYEAQ. This CDR3 has 15 residues.

As regards this clonotype: Sequence at one end of the junction differs from germline and may be a read error. The rearrangement uses TRBV6-5 and TRBJ2-3; 7 bases map to TRBD2. Germline CDR1 and CDR2: MNHEY and SVGAGI. The CDR3 contains 14 residues. The CDR3 coding sequence is TGTGCCAGCAGTTGGCGGGAGAGCAAAGATACGCAGTATTTT. Amino acids: CASSWRESKDTQYF.

CDR3 DNA sequence: TGTGCCAGCAGCTTAATCGCCCGGACTAGCGGGAAGGCAGATACGCAGTATTTT. It codes for CASSLIARTSGKADTQYF. V is TRBV7-9 and J is TRBJ2-3; TRBD2 agrees at 12 bases. The CDR3 runs 18 residues. Germline trimming cut 2 bases from V and 4 bases from J; bases unmatched to any gene: 10. Per germline, CDR1 SEHNR and CDR2 FQNEAQ (reference sequence). The variable domain in full, with the rest retrieved from reference TRBV7-9 and TRBJ2-3, is DTGVSQNPRHKITKRGQNVTFRCDPISEHNRLYWYRQTLGQGPEFLTYFQNEAQLEKSRLLSDRFSAERPKGSFSTLEIQRTEQGDSAMYLCASSLIARTSGKADTQYFGPGTRLTVL.

The chain is built from TRBV19 and TRBJ2-3; no reliable D call. Trimming removed 6 bases from V and 0 bases from J, with 10 bases in between. CDR3 length: 14 residues. The V gene's germline CDR1 is LNHDA and CDR2 SQIVND (reference sequence). For the CDR3, the DNA is TGTGCCAGTAGCCCGACTTCTAGCACAGATACGCAGTATTTT. Protein: CASSPTSSTDTQYF.

The chain has TRBV15 and TRBJ2-3; D not certain. Germline CDR1 is LNHNV and CDR2 is YYDKDF (reference sequence). The CDR3 covers 14 residues. The V end was cut by 0 bases, the J end by 4 bases, with 8 bases between. CDR3 DNA sequence: TGTGCCACCAGCAGAGACGCCTTCTCAGATACGCAGTATTTT. The encoded protein is CATSRDAFSDTQYF.

V usage is TRBV18 and J usage is TRBJ2-5; possibly TRBD1 for D (6 bases). Trimming took 2 bases from V and 5 from J, leaving 12 bases between them. CDR1 is KGHSH, CDR2 LQKENI, per germline. CDR3 length: 14 amino acids. In DNA form, the CDR3 reads TGTGCCAGCTCACCAGATCAGGGGCTGGAGACCCAGTACTTC. Amino acid sequence: CASSPDQGLETQYF.

A few counts support this clonotype. In DNA, the CDR3 is TGTGCCAGCAGCCCCGGGACTCTTTCCTACGAGCAGTACTTC. Translated: CASSPGTLSYEQYF. V and J are TRBV5-4 and TRBJ2-7; a possible D gene is TRBD2 (6 bases). Trimming took off 4 bases at V and 1 base at J, with 12 bases between the two ends. The CDR3 spans 14 residues. The germline CDR1 and CDR2 sequences are SGHNT and YYREEE (reference sequence).

In this sample, this clonotype turned up a few times. The CDR3 region has the DNA TGCAGTGCCAGTACTAGCGGGATCTCCTACGAGCAGTACTTC. Residues: CSASTSGISYEQYF. The J gene is TRBJ2-7, the V gene TRBV20-1; 10 bases agree with TRBD2. The V segment lost 6 bases and the J segment 0 bases; nucleotides outside the gene matches: 5. This CDR3 has 14 residues. Germline V gene sequence: CDR1 DFQATT, CDR2 SNEGSKA (reference sequence).

A few counts support this clonotype. This sequence joins TRBV7-2 and TRBJ2-2, with 7 bases that match TRBD1. Germline V gives CDR1 SGHTA, CDR2 FQGNSA. There are 14 residues in the CDR3. The J segment lost 5 bases and the V segment lost 3 bases, leaving 3 bases of the junction unmatched. The DNA for the CDR3 is TGTGCCAGCAGCTTCGGGGACAGAACCGGGGAGCTGTTTTTT. Its protein is CASSFGDRTGELFF.

The V gene is TRBV10-3, the J gene TRBJ2-1, with D unclear. The CDR3 runs to 11 residues. Germline-derived CDR1 and CDR2 are ENHRY and SYGVKD. Trimming removed 7 bases from V and 7 bases from J, with 8 bases in between. CDR3 sequence: CAITTVNEQFF. Here the CDR3 DNA reads TGTGCCATCACGACGGTTAATGAGCAGTTCTTC.

This chain connects TRBV29-1 to TRBJ1-6; D gene ambiguous. The CDR3 totals 13 residues. The V and J ends lost 8 bases and 8 bases respectively, with 16 bases between them. Germline CDR1 is SQVTM and CDR2 is ANQGSEA. CDR3 protein: CSSRKSRHSPLHF. The CDR3 coding sequence is TGCAGCTCCAGGAAGTCTCGGCATTCACCCCTCCACTTT.

This clonotype was seen more than once but under ten times. V and J are TRBV20-1 and TRBJ2-3; 12 bases are a match to TRBD2. The CDR3 length is 16 residues. CDR1 DFQATT and CDR2 SNEGSKA come from the germline V gene (reference sequence). J was trimmed by 2 bases and V by 6 bases; bases with no gene match: 9. CDR3: CSAVRGLAGTTDTQYF. The CDR3 region has the DNA TGCAGTGCAGTTCGTGGACTAGCGGGAACCACAGATACGCAGTATTTT.

The rearrangement links TRBV20-1 to TRBJ2-7; 10 bases match TRBD2. With 5 bases clipped from V and 4 bases from J, the junction kept 8 bases outside the gene matches. CDR3 length: 14 amino acids. Germline V gene sequence: CDR1 DFQATT, CDR2 SNEGSKA (reference sequence). The CDR3 is CSAGPSGSNYEQYF. The CDR3 nucleotides are TGCAGTGCTGGTCCTAGCGGGAGTAATTACGAGCAGTACTTC.

The rearrangement uses TRBV20-1 and TRBJ2-3, with 7 positions matching TRBD2. With V trimmed by 3 bases and J by 2 bases, 5 bases remained unmatched. Germline loops: CDR1 DFQATT, CDR2 SNEGSKA (reference sequence). The CDR3 extends over 14 amino acids. For the CDR3, the DNA is TGCAGTGCTAGTCCCAGCGGGAACACAGATACGCAGTATTTT. It is translated as CSASPSGNTDTQYF.

This clonotype was found a few times. The rearrangement joins TRBV4-2 to TRBJ2-5; TRBD2 matches at 8 bases. The V and J ends lost 6 bases and 5 bases, in that order; junction bases with no gene match: 5. The CDR3 has 13 amino acids. In germline, CDR1 is LGHNA, CDR2 YNFKEQ. CDR3: CASSPGTRETQYF. The DNA for the CDR3 is TGTGCCAGCAGTCCCGGGACTAGGGAGACCCAGTACTTC.

This chain joins TRBV28 and TRBJ1-5; TRBD1 aligns across 8 bases. Per germline, CDR1 MDHEN and CDR2 SYDVKM. This CDR3 region has 18 residues. V lost 6 bases and J lost 10; bases outside the gene matches: 23. The CDR3 nucleotides read TGTGCCAGCAGCTTCCGGAGAAGGGCAGGGGGCTGGCCTCGTCCCCAGCATTTT. Translated: CASSFRRRAGGWPRPQHF.

The chain has TRBV15 and TRBJ2-5, with D hard to call. Germline values: CDR1 LNHNV, CDR2 YYDKDF (reference sequence). Trimming removed 1 base from V and 1 base from J, with 13 bases in between. The length of the CDR3 is 16 residues. The CDR3 nucleotides are TGTGCCACCAGCAGAGGTGCGAGCGCCAGCCAAGAGACCCAGTACTTC. Its translation: CATSRGASASQETQYF. Supplemented by reference TRBV15 and TRBJ2-5, the full variable domain reads DAMVIQNPRYQVTQFGKPVTLSCSQTLNHNVMYWYQQKSSQAPKLLFHYYDKDFNNEADTPDNFQSRRPNTSFCFLDIRSPGLGDTAMYLCATSRGASASQETQYFGPGTRLLVL.

J is TRBJ2-1 and V is TRBV20-1, with TRBD2 matching 7 bases. The V and J ends lost 6 bases and 3 bases, in that order; junction bases with no gene match: 20. CDR3 length equals 18 residues. Germline CDR1 is DFQATT and CDR2 is SNEGSKA (reference sequence). The DNA for the CDR3 is TGCAGTGCGGACGGCACTATCGGCGGGAGTCCCCTCTACAATGAGCAGTTCTTC. This gives the protein CSADGTIGGSPLYNEQFF.

The genes are TRBV27 and TRBJ2-1, with D perhaps matching TRBD2 (5 bases). The CDR3 has 16 amino acids. Trimming took 0 bases from V and 7 from J, leaving 16 bases between them. Germline CDR1 reads MNHEY; CDR2 reads SMNVEV (reference sequence). CDR3 bases: TGTGCCAGCAGTTTATCTTTGTTCCCCTCGGGGAATGAGCAGTTCTTC. Translating it yields CASSLSLFPSGNEQFF.

The chain has TRBV20-1 and TRBJ2-7, with TRBD2 matching 8 bases. Germline V gene data show CDR1 as DFQATT and CDR2 as SNEGSKA (reference sequence). The CDR3 covers 11 residues. CDR3 sequence (DNA): TGCAGCGTGAGCGGGGGCTACGAGCAGTACTTC. Encoded protein: CSVSGGYEQYF.

The chain uses TRBV7-9 and TRBJ1-5; D unclear. Germline loops: CDR1 SEHNR, CDR2 FQNEAQ (reference sequence). The CDR3 consists of 16 residues. V was trimmed by 1 base and J by 4 bases, leaving 14 bases between them. The CDR3, as DNA: TGTGCCAGCAGCTTAGGCTATTGGATTGGGAATCAGCCCCAGCATTTT. It yields the protein CASSLGYWIGNQPQHF.

The gene calls are TRBV4-1 and TRBJ2-5; TRBD2 might be the D (5 bases). V gave up 6 bases and J gave up 2 bases, with 16 bases separating them. Germline V gives CDR1 MGHRA, CDR2 YSYEKL. This CDR3 has 15 residues. CDR3 DNA sequence: TGCGCCAGCAGGAGGGTGTGGCAGACTCAAGAGACCCAGTACTTC. Translating gives CASRRVWQTQETQYF.

This clonotype appeared a few times. This chain joins TRBV19 and TRBJ2-5, with 10 bases matching TRBD2. Germline CDR1 LNHDA, CDR2 SQIVND (reference sequence). This CDR3 comprises 14 residues. J gave up 4 bases and V 10 bases, and 9 bases lay outside the gene matches. The CDR3 DNA follows: TGTGCCACCTTGGCTAGCGGGAGTAGAGAGACCCAGTACTTC. Translation: CATLASGSRETQYF.

This clonotype was seen a few times. The chain uses TRBV20-1 and TRBJ2-1; D is uncertain. Per germline, CDR1 DFQATT and CDR2 SNEGSKA (reference sequence). The CDR3 covers 10 residues. Trimming stripped 4 bases from V and 10 bases from J, with 8 bases between. The CDR3 spells CSAKMDEQFF. CDR3 DNA: TGCAGTGCTAAAATGGACGAGCAGTTCTTC.